This entry lists 31 T cell receptor beta chains sequenced from one sample in a study of beta chain features in type 1 diabetes. The isolated RNA, all of it, was reverse transcribed, so expressed TCRB transcripts were what got sequenced. Sequencing was performed with immunoSEQ multiplex PCR; in TCRdb, only in-frame clones are kept and a portion is missing. The table has 160,000 or so clones, 11% seen once. Sequencing was done on a sample of central memory CD4+ T cells from blood. The receptors here all came from a man aged 18 to 29 in good health.

This clone was seen only a few times. The chain has TRBV30 and TRBJ1-1; D uncertain. From germline, CDR1 is GTSNPN and CDR2 SVGIG (reference sequence). This CDR3 comprises 11 residues. V lost 4 bases and J lost 0, with 3 bases in between. The CDR3 region has the DNA TGTGCCTGGAAGATGAACACTGAAGCTTTCTTT. Translation gives CAWKMNTEAFF. Using reference TRBV30 and TRBJ1-1 for the parts outside the CDR3, the full variable domain is SQTIHQWPATLVQPVGSPLSLECTVEGTSNPNLYWYRQAAGRGLQLLFYSVGIGQISSEVPQNLSASRPQDRQFILSSKKLLLSDSGFYLCAWKMNTEAFFGQGTRLTVV.

This clone was found a few times. The genes are TRBV7-3 and TRBJ2-5; D is perhaps TRBD2 (5 bases). From germline, CDR1 is SGHTA and CDR2 FQGTGA. V lost 2 bases, J lost 1 base, and 14 bases lay in between. CDR3 length: 16 residues. CDR3 DNA: TGTGCCAGCAGCTTAGTGGCTCGGCGGGCCCAAGAGACCCAGTACTTC. The encoded protein is CASSLVARRAQETQYF.

The sample holds a few counts of this clone. In the same sample, other DNA sequences code for this CDR3. The chain recombines TRBV18 with TRBJ2-7; D not certain. The germline gives CDR1 KGHSH, CDR2 LQKENI. The CDR3 has 12 amino acids. Trimming pared 3 bases from V and 0 bases from J, leaving 3 bases between. CDR3 bases: TGTGCCAGCTCACCGAGCTCCTACGAGCAGTACTTC. This sequence encodes CASSPSSYEQYF.

This clone has just a few counts. The genes are TRBV29-1 and TRBJ1-1; perhaps TRBD1 as D (5 bases). Per germline, CDR1 SQVTM and CDR2 ANQGSEA. CDR3 length equals 12 residues. Trimming pared 7 bases from V and 1 base from J, leaving 10 bases between. In nucleotides, the CDR3 is TGCAGCGGGCTCGGGGGGAACACTGAAGCTTTCTTT. Translating it yields CSGLGGNTEAFF.

This clone was counted a few times. This chain links TRBV11-1 with TRBJ2-7, with TRBD1 identical over 10 bases. Looked up from germline, CDR1 is SGHAT and CDR2 is FQDESV (reference sequence). The CDR3 sequence is 15 residues long. V shed 5 bases, J shed 3 bases, and the junction held 7 bases outside the gene matches. The CDR3 sequence: CASSDRGRISYEQYF. The DNA for the CDR3 is TGTGCCAGCAGCGACAGGGGGCGAATAAGCTACGAGCAGTACTTC.

The chain couples TRBV7-9 to TRBJ2-7; D may be TRBD2 (6 bases). Trimming left V 6 bases short and J 4 bases short, with 19 bases between. Per germline, CDR1 SEHNR and CDR2 FQNEAQ (reference sequence). This CDR3 region has 15 residues. The CDR3 coding sequence is TGTGCCAGCAGGTCGGACCGGGACTCACCATACGAGCAGTACTTC. Amino acids: CASRSDRDSPYEQYF.

In its sample, this clone was seen a few times. The chain's CDR3 is CASSLAADNEQFF. The CDR3 nucleotides are TGTGCCAGCAGCTTAGCGGCAGACAATGAGCAGTTCTTC. The genes are TRBV7-2 and TRBJ2-1; no firm D call. There are 13 residues in the CDR3. Per germline, CDR1 SGHTA and CDR2 FQGNSA. Trimming removed 0 bases at V and 5 bases at J, with 5 bases between.

This chain links TRBV29-1 with TRBJ2-7; perhaps TRBD2 as D (6 bases). The CDR3 is made up of 15 amino acids. Trimming shortened V by 5 bases and J by 0 bases, and 17 bases separated the two germline ends. Germline CDR1 is SQVTM and CDR2 is ANQGSEA. The CDR3 coding sequence is TGCAGCGTTCTCAGACTGGAGGGCCTCTCCTACGAGCAGTACTTC. It is translated as CSVLRLEGLSYEQYF.

There are a few counts of this clone. The chain employs TRBV29-1 and TRBJ2-5; a weak D match, TRBD2 (6 bases). The assigned J gene may be wrong: the sequence end matches TRBJ2-7 better. The CDR3 is 12 residues long. Germline V gene lookup returns CDR1 SQVTM and CDR2 ANQGSEA. CDR3 DNA sequence: TGCAGCGTTGAAGCTGGGGGGTACGAGCAGTACTTC. Translated: CSVEAGGYEQYF.

This clone turned up a few times. The chain has TRBV19 and TRBJ1-1; 7 bases are a match to TRBD1. Germline V gene data show CDR1 as LNHDA and CDR2 as SQIVND (reference sequence). With V trimmed by 9 bases and J by 3 bases, 4 bases remained unmatched. The CDR3 has 12 amino acids. This CDR3 reads CASQGDYTEAFF. CDR3 in DNA: TGTGCCAGCCAGGGGGATTACACTGAAGCTTTCTTT.

This clone was found a few times. The chain recombines TRBV4-3 with TRBJ2-3; 9 positions match TRBD1. Germline trimming cut 3 bases from V and 4 bases from J; bases unmatched to any gene: 11. This CDR3 has 17 residues. The germline V gene has CDR1 LGHNA and CDR2 YSLEER. Here the CDR3 DNA reads TGCGCCAGCAGCCAGGCCGGGACAGGGTTTTTTCCAGATACGCAGTATTTT. It translates to CASSQAGTGFFPDTQYF.

This clone has only a few counts. The chain is built from TRBV27 and TRBJ1-2; 7 bases are shared with TRBD1. The V gene's germline CDR1 is MNHEY and CDR2 SMNVEV (reference sequence). V was pared by 7 bases and J by 0 bases, with 8 bases of the junction left unmatched. The CDR3 sequence is 15 residues long. In DNA form, the CDR3 reads TGTGCCAGCAAGCCGGGACAGAGTTCTAACTATGGCTACACCTTC. Its translation: CASKPGQSSNYGYTF.

This clone has only a few counts. This chain joins TRBV7-8 and TRBJ1-6, with D maybe TRBD1 (5 bases). Trimming removed 1 base from V and 14 bases from J, with 21 bases in between. The CDR3 extends over 16 amino acids. Per germline, CDR1 SGHVS and CDR2 FQNEAQ. The CDR3 DNA is TGTGCCAGCAGCTTAGGTGGAGGGAGGGGACCCGTCGCCCTCCACTTT. Amino acids: CASSLGGGRGPVALHF.

The chain links TRBV29-1 to TRBJ1-4; possibly TRBD1 for D (5 bases). The CDR3 runs to 13 residues. Germline-derived CDR1 and CDR2 are SQVTM and ANQGSEA. V shed 5 bases and J shed 8 bases, with 15 bases lying between them. CDR3 residues: CSVRDPAWEKLFF. CDR3 DNA sequence: TGCAGCGTTCGGGACCCGGCGTGGGAAAAACTGTTTTTT.

This clone has at least ten counts. V and J are TRBV19 and TRBJ2-3, with 7 bases identical to TRBD1. CDR1 is LNHDA and CDR2 is SQIVND in the germline V gene (reference sequence). The CDR3 loop spans 13 amino acids. V trimming: 5 bases; J trimming: 4 bases; junction bases outside the gene matches: 3. CDR3 protein: CASSVTGADTQYF. The CDR3 nucleotides are TGTGCCAGTAGTGTCACAGGGGCAGATACGCAGTATTTT. The whole variable domain, filled in from reference TRBV19 and TRBJ2-3, reads DGGITQSPKYLFRKEGQNVTLSCEQNLNHDAMYWYRQDPGQGLRLIYYSQIVNDFQKGDIAEGYSVSREKKESFPLTVTSAQKNPTAFYLCASSVTGADTQYFGPGTRLTVL.

This clone was detected a few times. CDR3 residues: CASSRSRVGGYTF. The DNA of the CDR3 is TGTGCCAGCAGCCGCTCCAGGGTAGGAGGCTACACCTTC. This chain joins TRBV14 and TRBJ1-2, with a weak D call TRBD1 (5 bases). The V end lost 4 bases, the J end lost 8 bases, and 14 bases lay between the germline ends. This CDR3 spans 13 amino acids. In germline, CDR1 is SGHDN, CDR2 FVKESK.

The table lists this clone with a few counts. The rearrangement joins TRBV10-3 to TRBJ1-2, with a weak D call TRBD1 (6 bases). This CDR3 is built from 13 residues. V gave up 7 bases and J gave up 4 bases, with 13 bases separating them. Germline CDR1 is ENHRY and CDR2 is SYGVKD. The CDR3 protein is CAITNREGYGYTF. The CDR3 bases are TGTGCCATCACTAACAGGGAGGGCTATGGCTACACCTTC.

This clone has only a few counts. The chain carries TRBV7-9 and TRBJ1-3; unclear D gene. From germline, CDR1 is SEHNR and CDR2 FQNEAQ (reference sequence). The V end lost 7 bases, the J end lost 0 bases, and 13 bases lay between the germline ends. The CDR3 spans 15 residues. CDR3 amino acids: CASIQDRYSGNTIYF. CDR3 sequence (DNA): TGTGCCAGCATCCAAGACCGGTACTCTGGAAACACCATATATTTT. Drawing the rest from reference TRBV7-9 and TRBJ1-3, the complete variable domain is DTGVSQNPRHKITKRGQNVTFRCDPISEHNRLYWYRQTLGQGPEFLTYFQNEAQLEKSRLLSDRFSAERPKGSFSTLEIQRTEQGDSAMYLCASIQDRYSGNTIYFGEGSWLTVV.

CDR3 coding DNA: TGTGCCAGCAGTTTAAAAACCACTGAAGCTTTCTTT. Translated: CASSLKTTEAFF. The chain joins TRBV28 to TRBJ1-1, with unresolved D. Trimming removed 2 bases from V and 4 bases from J, with 5 bases in between. The CDR3 runs 12 residues. CDR1 and CDR2 from the germline V gene are MDHEN and SYDVKM.

This clone was counted at least ten times. DNA for the CDR3: TGTGCCAGCAGTTTACAGGGAGACTATGGCTACACCTTC. Encoded protein: CASSLQGDYGYTF. This chain links TRBV28 with TRBJ1-2, with a tentative D call TRBD1 (5 bases). The V end lost 2 bases, the J end lost 3 bases, and 7 bases lay between the germline ends. The CDR3 contains 13 residues. Per the germline V gene, CDR1 is MDHEN and CDR2 is SYDVKM.

The count of this clone is one. The junction departs from germline at one end; a sequencing error may be responsible. CDR3 DNA: TGCAGTGCCGAAAGACAGGCGCGGGCTCAATTC. Amino acids: CSAERQARAQF. The V call is TRBV20-1, the J call TRBJ1-2; tentatively, D is TRBD1 (6 bases). Per germline, CDR1 DFQATT and CDR2 SNEGSKA (reference sequence). There are 11 residues in the CDR3.

The chain is built from TRBV4-1 and TRBJ2-5, with 12 bases identical to TRBD1. J lost 5 bases, V lost 2 bases, and 6 bases had no gene match. CDR3 length: 16 residues. The V gene's germline CDR1 is MGHRA and CDR2 YSYEKL. In nucleotides, the CDR3 is TGCGCCAGCAGCCAACCCGGGACAGGGGGCGCGGAGACCCAGTACTTC. This sequence encodes CASSQPGTGGAETQYF.

The rearrangement joins TRBV11-1 to TRBJ2-5, with D possibly matching TRBD1 (6 bases). The CDR3 runs to 12 residues. Germline CDR1 SGHAT, CDR2 FQDESV (reference sequence). V dropped 1 base and J dropped 7 bases, with 7 bases sitting between them. The CDR3 protein is CASSLDRVTQYF. For the CDR3, the DNA is TGTGCCAGCAGCTTAGACAGGGTGACCCAGTACTTC.

This clone was seen only a few times. The CDR3 DNA reads TGTGCCACCAGCCTGGGCAGGGCCAATCAGCCCCAGCATTTT. The encoded protein is CATSLGRANQPQHF. V is TRBV10-3 and J is TRBJ1-5; D may be TRBD1 (5 bases). Germline CDR1 is ENHRY and CDR2 is SYGVKD. The CDR3 has 14 residues. Trimming removed 10 bases at V and 3 bases at J, with 16 bases between.

Only a few counts were recorded for this clone. This chain links TRBV2 with TRBJ1-1; D not certain. CDR1 and CDR2 from the germline V gene are SNHLY and FYNNEI. Trimming removed 1 base from V and 1 base from J, with 4 bases in between. The CDR3 sequence is 13 residues long. CDR3 DNA: TGTGCCAGCAGTGAAGTGGAGAACACTGAAGCTTTCTTT. Amino acid sequence: CASSEVENTEAFF. Supplemented by reference TRBV2 and TRBJ1-1, the full variable domain reads EPEVTQTPSHQVTQMGQEVILRCVPISNHLYFYWYRQILGQKVEFLVSFYNNEISEKSEIFDDQFSVERPDGSNFTLKIRSTKLEDSAMYFCASSEVENTEAFFGQGTRLTVV.

This clone was counted a few times. One end of the junction fails to match germline, which may point to a read error. The rearrangement joins TRBV5-1 to TRBJ1-2; TRBD1 agrees at 11 bases. Per germline, CDR1 SGHRS and CDR2 YFSETQ. The CDR3 consists of 16 residues. CDR3 sequence (DNA): TGCTCCAGCTTATCCTTTCCCGGGACAGGGGGTGATGGCTACACCTTC. This encodes CSSLSFPGTGGDGYTF.

This clone showed up just a few times. The gene calls are TRBV7-2 and TRBJ2-2, with no clear D. V lost 3 bases and J lost 4, with 12 bases in between. The CDR3 extends over 15 amino acids. The germline gives CDR1 SGHTA, CDR2 FQGNSA. CDR3 sequence (DNA): TGTGCCAGCAGCTTCGACTTGACCGGCACCGGGGAGCTGTTTTTT. Its protein product is CASSFDLTGTGELFF.

The rearrangement links TRBV29-1 to TRBJ2-2, with TRBD1 matching 8 bases. The CDR3 is made up of 15 amino acids. CDR1 and CDR2 from the germline V gene are SQVTM and ANQGSEA. J lost 0 bases, V lost 4 bases, and 4 bases had no gene match. This CDR3 reads CSVGTGITNTGELFF. The CDR3, as DNA: TGCAGCGTTGGGACAGGGATCACGAACACCGGGGAGCTGTTTTTT.

The chain employs TRBV21-1 and TRBJ1-3; TRBD1 is the table's D call and was not checked against the DNA. TRBV21-1 is given as a pseudogene. CDR3 length: 15 residues. The CDR3 sequence is CASSKEGQIGNTIYF. The CDR3 nucleotides read TGTGCCAGCAGCAAAGAGGGACAGATTGGAAACACCATATATTTT.

This sequence joins TRBV6-5 and TRBJ1-5, with D unclear. The CDR3 runs to 15 residues. Trimming took 0 bases from V and 1 from J, leaving 7 bases between them. The germline CDR1 and CDR2 sequences are MNHEY and SVGAGI. The CDR3 DNA follows: TGTGCCAGCAGTTACTCGCATACCAGCAATCAGCCCCAGCATTTT. Protein product: CASSYSHTSNQPQHF.

The rearrangement uses TRBV7-2 and TRBJ2-7; 8 nucleotides agree with TRBD1. The CDR3 totals 13 residues. Germline loops: CDR1 SGHTA, CDR2 FQGNSA. V lost 8 bases, J lost 4 bases, and 7 bases stayed unmatched. CDR3 in amino acids: CASRRDRIYEQYF. The CDR3, as DNA: TGTGCCAGCCGCCGGGACAGGATATACGAGCAGTACTTC.